The sequence of this T cell receptor beta chain was determined in a study of OX40 agonist ivuxolimab in advanced cancers. Across the whole study: An agonistic anti-OX40 (CD134) antibody, ivuxolimab, was used to treat the patients. Two cutaneous melanoma patients and one hepatocellular carcinoma patient, three in all, had partial responses. Hepatocellular carcinoma, melanoma, renal cell or head and neck cancer occurred in dose-escalation patients. The study, taken as a whole, reports: There was clonal expansion of CD4+ and CD8+ blood T cells by week 6 at 0.1 to 3.0 mg/kg.

Measured with immunoSEQ multiplex PCR; TCRdb has only the in-frame clones, and not every one. Of some 40,000 clones listed, 65% to 80% are singletons. The germline CDR1 and CDR2 sequences are SQVTM and ANQGSEA. V was clipped by 7 bases and J by 5 bases, with 11 bases between them. The CDR3 runs 11 residues. In regard to this clone: The antigen is not known.

Sequencing used CD4+ or CD8+ T cells sorted from blood, obtained in a trial of the OX40 agonist ivuxolimab. This chain connects TRBV29-1 to TRBJ2-5, with a possible D match to TRBD2 (5 bases). This clonotype originated in an adult with an advanced solid tumor such as melanoma, head and neck, liver or kidney cancer. This CDR3 reads CSAGFRETQYF. The CDR3 DNA sequence: TGCAGCGCGGGATTTCGGGAGACCCAGTACTTC.